This TCR beta chain was observed in a study of shared clonotypes between healthy human individuals. Regarding the study as a whole: Generation of non-shared clonotypes was less probable than generation of clonotypes shared by all four donors. A small donor pool kept down the genetic and exposure-history diversity that was represented.

The trim removed 4 bases at V and 6 bases at J, leaving 11 bases unmatched. The CDR3 is 16 amino acids. CDR1 SGHAT and CDR2 FQNNGV come from the germline V gene. Sequenced by immunoSEQ multiplex PCR; TCRdb stores in-frame clones only, minus some. This sample carries around 2,000,000 clones, about 95% of them seen once, and the ten largest clones take around 1.1%. Only CD45RO-negative cells positively selected for CCR7 counted as naive CD8 cells, so terminally differentiated effector memory CD45RA+ cells were excluded. On this clone itself: Antigen unknown.

Input material: naive CD8+ T cells sorted from blood. The clonotype originates from a man in his late teens or twenties in good health. The chain joins TRBV11-2 to TRBJ2-1; 8 bases match TRBD2. Here the CDR3 DNA reads TGTGCCAGCAGCTCAGTGTCGGGACTAGTCTTCAATGAGCAGTTCTTC. Amino acid sequence: CASSSVSGLVFNEQFF.